One and the same sample provided the 25 T cell receptor beta chains below, sequenced in a study of blood T cell repertoires in COVID-19. Using immunoSEQ multiplex PCR, the repertoire was profiled, and TCRdb retains in-frame clones only, with some absent. Of roughly 250,000 clones listed, about nine tenths are singletons. Sequencing was carried out using PBMCs or T cells enriched from blood (not recorded which). The receptors stem from a woman in her forties or fifties who had recovered from COVID-19.

This chain joins TRBV11-2 and TRBJ1-1; D may be TRBD1 (6 bases). The germline V and J ends were trimmed by 1 base and 7 bases, with 10 bases remaining between them. Looked up from germline, CDR1 is SGHAT and CDR2 is FQNNGV. CDR3 length equals 13 residues. The CDR3 nucleotides are TGTGCCAGCAGCTTAGTACAGGGCGGTGAAGCTTTCTTT. Protein: CASSLVQGGEAFF.

The V and J genes are TRBV3-1 (or the pseudogene TRBV3-2) and TRBJ1-2; D gene uncertain. Trimming took 0 bases from V and 8 from J, leaving 7 bases between them. Germline V gene lookup returns CDR1 LGHDT and CDR2 YNNKEL (reference sequence). The CDR3 length is 12 residues. The CDR3 bases are TGTGCCAGCAGCCAAGATTTGAGGGGCTACACCTTC. It codes for CASSQDLRGYTF.

V usage is TRBV27 and J usage is TRBJ2-7, with 7 nucleotides matching TRBD1. The V gene end was trimmed by 6 bases and the J gene end by 7 bases; junction bases not matched to a gene: 3. CDR3 size: 11 residues. Germline CDR1 reads MNHEY; CDR2 reads SMNVEV (reference sequence). The CDR3 sequence: CASRSRGEQYF. DNA of the CDR3: TGTGCCAGCAGAAGCAGGGGGGAGCAGTACTTC.

Only one count was recorded for this clone. This chain links TRBV18 with TRBJ2-3, with D tentatively TRBD1 (5 bases). V was pared by 4 bases and J by 1 base, with 15 bases between. Germline V gene sequence: CDR1 KGHSH, CDR2 LQKENI. CDR3 length: 16 amino acids. CDR3 sequence: CASSLFQDIGTDTQYF. The CDR3 DNA reads TGTGCCAGCTCACTTTTCCAGGACATAGGCACAGATACGCAGTATTTT.

CDR3 coding DNA: TGTGCCAGCTCACCATTGGGTCGGGGGGCCAATCAGCCCCAGCATTTT. It is translated as CASSPLGRGANQPQHF. The J gene is TRBJ1-5, the V gene TRBV18; D perhaps matches TRBD1 (6 bases). Trimming left V 2 bases short and J 3 bases short, with 14 bases between. The CDR3 extends over 16 amino acids. The germline gives CDR1 KGHSH, CDR2 LQKENI.

The chain recombines TRBV24-1 with TRBJ2-7, with TRBD1 as a possible D gene (7 bases). The CDR3 extends over 14 amino acids. V lost 3 bases and J lost 4, with 12 bases in between. Germline V gives CDR1 KGHDR, CDR2 SFDVKD. The CDR3 reads CATSDGGTAYEQYF. CDR3 sequence (DNA): TGTGCCACCAGTGATGGGGGGACAGCTTACGAGCAGTACTTC.

Points on this clone: Other nucleotide sequences in the sample specify the same CDR3. The chain carries TRBV7-8 and TRBJ1-1; the D gene is possibly TRBD1 (6 bases). Germline CDR1 and CDR2: SGHVS and FQNEAQ. The CDR3 consists of 13 residues. Trimming removed 6 bases at V and 1 base at J, with 9 bases between. The DNA of the CDR3 is TGTGCCAGCAGTATACAGGGGAACACTGAAGCTTTCTTT. Amino acids: CASSIQGNTEAFF.

The chain employs TRBV6-5 and TRBJ1-2; TRBD1 agrees at 7 bases. V gave up 5 bases and J gave up 2 bases; unmatched junction bases: 2. Germline V gene sequence: CDR1 MNHEY, CDR2 SVGAGI. The CDR3 sequence is 13 residues long. The DNA for the CDR3 is TGTGCCAGCAGTCGACAGGGAAACTATGGCTACACCTTC. Translating it yields CASSRQGNYGYTF.

V and J are TRBV11-2 and TRBJ2-1, with unresolved D. V lost 5 bases and J 9 bases, leaving 8 bases between the germline ends. The CDR3 sequence is 11 residues long. Per the germline V gene, CDR1 is SGHAT and CDR2 is FQNNGV. The CDR3 sequence is CASSRRFEQFF. CDR3 sequence (DNA): TGTGCCAGCAGCCGCCGGTTTGAGCAGTTCTTC.

This chain uses TRBV15 with TRBJ1-5; 8 nucleotides align to TRBD1. CDR3 length: 21 residues. V gave up 3 bases and J gave up 3 bases; unmatched junction bases: 22. CDR1 and CDR2 from the germline V gene are LNHNV and YYDKDF (reference sequence). CDR3 amino acids: CATSRTGAGLNIGGSNQPQHF. In DNA form, the CDR3 reads TGTGCCACCAGCAGGACAGGGGCTGGTTTGAATATTGGAGGCTCCAATCAGCCCCAGCATTTT. Using reference TRBV15 and TRBJ1-5 for the parts outside the CDR3, the full variable domain is DAMVIQNPRYQVTQFGKPVTLSCSQTLNHNVMYWYQQKSSQAPKLLFHYYDKDFNNEADTPDNFQSRRPNTSFCFLDIRSPGLGDTAMYLCATSRTGAGLNIGGSNQPQHFGDGTRLSIL.

The chain uses TRBV7-9 and TRBJ2-3, with D perhaps matching TRBD1 (5 bases). The V gene's germline CDR1 is SEHNR and CDR2 FQNEAQ (reference sequence). CDR3 length: 15 residues. Trimming removed 3 bases at V and 1 base at J, with 11 bases between. The CDR3 DNA sequence: TGTGCCAGCAGCTTCACGGACATTCGCACAGATACGCAGTATTTT. Translated: CASSFTDIRTDTQYF.

The chain has TRBV9 and TRBJ1-2; D remains ambiguous. The CDR3 contains 13 residues. Trimming took off 4 bases at V and 5 bases at J, with 12 bases between the two ends. The germline CDR1 and CDR2 sequences are SGDLS and YYNGEE. CDR3 in DNA: TGTGCCAGCAGCCCCACGAGGGAGTATGGCTACACCTTC. Translating gives CASSPTREYGYTF.

The rearrangement links TRBV27 to TRBJ2-7; TRBD2 aligns across 7 bases. CDR1 MNHEY and CDR2 SMNVEV come from the germline V gene (reference sequence). V was clipped by 7 bases and J by 6 bases; unmatched bases: 9. The CDR3 is 13 amino acids. The CDR3 reads CASKLARSAEQYF. The CDR3 DNA reads TGTGCCAGCAAACTAGCGCGCTCTGCCGAGCAGTACTTC.

V usage is TRBV12-3 or TRBV12-4 and J usage is TRBJ1-2; no clear D gene. The CDR3 contains 13 residues. V was pared by 1 base and J by 1 base, with 4 bases between. The CDR3 loop reads CASSLGLNYGYTF. The CDR3 DNA reads as TGTGCCAGCAGTTTAGGACTTAACTATGGCTACACCTTC.

J is TRBJ2-1 and V is TRBV10-2; tentative D call: TRBD2 (6 bases). Germline loops: CDR1 WSHSY, CDR2 SAAADI. CDR3 length equals 15 residues. V was clipped by 6 bases and J by 7 bases, with 19 bases between them. As DNA, the CDR3 is TGCGCCAGCAGATTGTCGGGGAGTGGGGGGAATGAGCAGTTCTTC. It codes for CASRLSGSGGNEQFF.

The CDR3 bases are TGTGCCAGCAGTCCCCCCCGGGACACATTCGCAGATACGCAGTATTTT. This gives the protein CASSPPRDTFADTQYF. The rearrangement links TRBV28 to TRBJ2-3, with D tentatively TRBD1 (6 bases). Germline V lookup: CDR1 MDHEN, CDR2 SYDVKM. V was shortened by 5 bases and J by 4 bases, with 19 bases between the two germline ends. The CDR3 is 16 amino acids.

The chain combines TRBV5-1 with TRBJ2-7, with TRBD2 identical over 14 bases. Per the germline V gene, CDR1 is SGHRS and CDR2 is YFSETQ. Trimming took 5 bases from V and 9 from J; bases not matched to a gene: 10. The CDR3 consists of 15 residues. The DNA of the CDR3 is TGCGCCAGCAGGAGTACCGGGACTAGCGGGAGCTCGCAGTACTTC. Residues: CASRSTGTSGSSQYF.

V usage is TRBV4-1 and J usage is TRBJ1-4, with D perhaps TRBD1 (5 bases). Germline values: CDR1 MGHRA, CDR2 YSYEKL. V was cut by 0 bases and J by 4 bases, with 9 bases left in between. The CDR3 has 15 amino acids. The CDR3: CASSQDGTSNEKLFF. The CDR3 coding sequence is TGCGCCAGCAGCCAAGATGGGACTAGTAATGAAAAACTGTTTTTT.

As for this clone: Within the sample, other DNA sequences also encode this same CDR3. J is TRBJ1-1 and V is TRBV5-1; 8 nucleotides match TRBD1. The CDR3 loop spans 14 amino acids. V trimming: 0 bases; J trimming: 2 bases; junction bases outside the gene matches: 0. Germline V gene data show CDR1 as SGHRS and CDR2 as YFSETQ. CDR3 region: CASSLAGGNTEAFF. CDR3 nucleotides: TGCGCCAGCAGCTTGGCAGGGGGCAACACTGAAGCTTTCTTT. The full variable domain, completed using reference TRBV5-1 and TRBJ1-1, is KAGVTQTPRYLIKTRGQQVTLSCSPISGHRSVSWYQQTPGQGLQFLFEYFSETQRNKGNFPGRFSGRQFSNSRSEMNVSTLELGDSALYLCASSLAGGNTEAFFGQGTRLTVV.

The chain employs TRBV11-2 and TRBJ2-3; 9 nucleotides align to TRBD1. The CDR3 is made up of 15 amino acids. Germline V gene data show CDR1 as SGHAT and CDR2 as FQNNGV. V trimming: 0 bases; J trimming: 5 bases; junction bases outside the gene matches: 3. The CDR3 DNA reads as TGTGCCAGCAGCTTAGAAAGGACAGGGGTAGATACGCAGTATTTT. As protein: CASSLERTGVDTQYF. The full variable domain, its missing parts supplied by reference TRBV11-2 and TRBJ2-3, is EAGVAQSPRYKIIEKRQSVAFWCNPISGHATLYWYQQILGQGPKLLIQFQNNGVVDDSQLPKDRFSAERLKGVDSTLKIQPAKLEDSAVYLCASSLERTGVDTQYFGPGTRLTVL.

The genes are TRBV2 and TRBJ2-1, with 7 bases fitting TRBD2. CDR1 and CDR2 from the germline V gene are SNHLY and FYNNEI. The CDR3 length is 13 residues. V lost 10 bases, J lost 6 bases, and 9 bases stayed unmatched. CDR3 region: CATRLAKTNEQFF. Written as DNA, the CDR3 is TGTGCCACCAGACTAGCTAAGACCAATGAGCAGTTCTTC.

This chain joins TRBV5-1 and TRBJ2-5; TRBD1 might be the D (6 bases). Germline V gene sequence: CDR1 SGHRS, CDR2 YFSETQ. This CDR3 is 16 amino acids long. The germline V and J ends were trimmed by 4 bases and 0 bases, with 16 bases remaining between them. CDR3 loop: CASSLGWGRYQETQYF. CDR3 in DNA: TGCGCCAGCAGCCTCGGGTGGGGGCGATACCAAGAGACCCAGTACTTC.

The rearrangement joins TRBV6-6 to TRBJ1-5; D is possibly TRBD1 (6 bases). The V and J ends lost 4 bases and 7 bases respectively, with 17 bases between them. CDR3 length: 15 amino acids. Germline V gene data show CDR1 as MNHNY and CDR2 as SVGAGI (reference sequence). CDR3 DNA sequence: TGTGCCAGCAGTTGGCAGGGGCCGGAGATCCAGCCCCAGCATTTT. It encodes CASSWQGPEIQPQHF.

The chain is built from TRBV9 and TRBJ1-4; 8 nucleotides match TRBD1. V lost 3 bases, J lost 5 bases, and 6 bases stayed unmatched. Germline loops: CDR1 SGDLS, CDR2 YYNGEE. This CDR3 spans 15 amino acids. CDR3 amino acids: CASSGRQGLNEKLFF. The CDR3 region has the DNA TGTGCCAGCAGCGGACGACAGGGGCTAAATGAAAAACTGTTTTTT.

The V and J genes are TRBV5-8 and TRBJ2-7, with D tentatively TRBD1 (6 bases). Trimming took off 2 bases at V and 5 bases at J, with 14 bases between the two ends. Germline CDR1 reads SGHTS; CDR2 reads YDEGEE. This CDR3 contains 14 residues. CDR3 nucleotides: TGTGCCAGCAGCTTTTACAGGGAGACCCACGAGCAGTACTTC. This encodes CASSFYRETHEQYF.